The 23 T cell receptor beta chains below all came from one sample that was sequenced in a study of T cell responses to AZD1222 COVID-19 vaccine. The data were produced by immunoSEQ multiplex PCR, yet TCRdb's version contains in-frame clones alone and is incomplete. The sample shows roughly 120,000 clones, approximately 88% of them seen only once. The sequenced sample was peripheral blood, obtained on day 0 of AZD1222 vaccination. The receptor source for this set is an adult in good health.

The chain links TRBV4-2 to TRBJ2-5; D may be TRBD2 (6 bases). The germline V gene has CDR1 LGHNA and CDR2 YNFKEQ. CDR3 length equals 15 residues. V was cut by 0 bases and J by 1 base, with 9 bases left in between. The CDR3 is CASSQDVGGQETQYF. For the CDR3, the DNA is TGTGCCAGCAGCCAAGATGTGGGGGGCCAAGAGACCCAGTACTTC.

Here the CDR3 reads CASSYDNRGSDYGYTF. The CDR3 bases are TGTGCCAGCAGTTACGATAACAGGGGTTCGGACTATGGCTACACCTTC. This chain joins TRBV6-5 and TRBJ1-2, with 7 bases matching TRBD1. The germline gives CDR1 MNHEY, CDR2 SVGAGI. The CDR3 extends over 16 amino acids. V dropped 2 bases and J dropped 3; count of bases not matched to a gene: 9.

The V call is TRBV11-2, the J call TRBJ1-5, with TRBD1 as a possible D gene (5 bases). V lost 3 bases to trimming and J lost 3 bases, with 12 bases between them. The CDR3 sequence is 15 residues long. CDR1 SGHAT and CDR2 FQNNGV come from the germline V gene. The CDR3 protein is CASSFSQGDNQPQHF. The DNA for the CDR3 is TGTGCCAGCAGCTTCTCGCAGGGCGACAATCAGCCCCAGCATTTT.

The count of this clone is one. The chain recombines TRBV19 with TRBJ2-7; D possibly corresponds to TRBD2 (5 bases). V was clipped by 3 bases and J by 0 bases, with 12 bases between them. This CDR3 is 15 amino acids long. CDR1 and CDR2 from the germline V gene are LNHDA and SQIVND (reference sequence). The DNA of the CDR3 is TGTGCCAGTAGTATGAATCCCGCGGGCTCCTACGAGCAGTACTTC. Protein product: CASSMNPAGSYEQYF.

CDR3 amino acids: CATSHRTSGGADTQYF. The CDR3, as DNA: TGTGCCACCAGCCACCGGACTAGCGGGGGTGCAGATACGCAGTATTTT. The chain carries TRBV15 and TRBJ2-3, with 13 bases aligning to TRBD2. With 5 bases clipped from V and 4 bases from J, the junction kept 6 bases outside the gene matches. Germline-derived CDR1 and CDR2 are LNHNV and YYDKDF (reference sequence). The CDR3 covers 16 residues.

The V gene is TRBV18, the J gene TRBJ1-3; D unclear. From germline, CDR1 is KGHSH and CDR2 LQKENI. The CDR3 length is 12 residues. V lost 1 base, J lost 11 bases, and 9 bases lay in between. The CDR3 sequence is CASSPQGGPIYF. The CDR3 coding sequence is TGTGCCAGCTCACCACAGGGAGGCCCCATATATTTT.

This clone was observed once. The chain couples TRBV12-3 or TRBV12-4 to TRBJ1-2; D perhaps matches TRBD1 (5 bases). The CDR3 has 13 residues. V was pared by 3 bases and J by 2 bases, with 7 bases between. For the CDR3, the DNA is TGTGCCAGCAGTTTGAAGGGGAACTATGGCTACACCTTC. It is translated as CASSLKGNYGYTF.

The V call is TRBV2, the J call TRBJ1-2; tentative D call: TRBD1 (5 bases). CDR3 length: 11 residues. The germline gives CDR1 SNHLY, CDR2 FYNNEI. Here the CDR3 reads CGGRENYGYTF. The DNA of the CDR3 is TGTGGGGGGAGAGAGAACTATGGCTACACCTTC.

The genes are TRBV7-2 and TRBJ2-1; 12 nucleotides agree with TRBD2. With V trimmed by 5 bases and J by 2 bases, 4 bases remained unmatched. This CDR3 is 16 amino acids long. From germline, CDR1 is SGHTA and CDR2 FQGNSA. This CDR3 reads CASSKLAGGAYNEQFF. Here the CDR3 DNA reads TGTGCCAGCAGCAAACTAGCGGGGGGCGCCTACAATGAGCAGTTCTTC.

This sequence joins TRBV5-1 and TRBJ1-5, with D tentatively TRBD1 (5 bases). The CDR3 spans 13 residues. The V gene lost 0 bases and the J gene lost 5 bases, with 6 bases spanning the gap. Germline loops: CDR1 SGHRS, CDR2 YFSETQ. This CDR3 reads CASSLEGYQPQHF. CDR3 bases: TGCGCCAGCAGCTTGGAGGGGTATCAGCCCCAGCATTTT.

V and J are TRBV5-6 and TRBJ2-1; TRBD2 is a possible D gene (6 bases). V lost 4 bases and J lost 4, with 12 bases in between. The CDR3 length is 14 residues. Looked up from germline, CDR1 is SGHDT and CDR2 is YYEEEE. The CDR3 DNA reads TGTGCCAGCAGCGAGGGACTCGGATACAATGAGCAGTTCTTC. Its protein is CASSEGLGYNEQFF.

This clone was seen many times. This sequence joins TRBV5-1 and TRBJ1-4; 7 bases are shared with TRBD1. Germline-derived CDR1 and CDR2 are SGHRS and YFSETQ. J lost 8 bases, V lost 4 bases, and 5 bases had no gene match. The CDR3 sequence is 13 residues long. The CDR3 protein is CASSEGQNEKLFF. CDR3 bases: TGCGCCAGCAGCGAGGGACAGAACGAAAAACTGTTTTTT. Complete variable domain (other parts from reference TRBV5-1 and TRBJ1-4): KAGVTQTPRYLIKTRGQQVTLSCSPISGHRSVSWYQQTPGQGLQFLFEYFSETQRNKGNFPGRFSGRQFSNSRSEMNVSTLELGDSALYLCASSEGQNEKLFFGSGTQLSVL.

The chain recombines TRBV24-1 with TRBJ1-3; the match to TRBD1 covers 7 bases. Trimming removed 10 bases from V and 0 bases from J; junction bases left unmatched: 5. Germline CDR1 reads KGHDR; CDR2 reads SFDVKD. The CDR3 contains 14 residues. The CDR3 protein is CATVQGYSGNTIYF. As DNA, the CDR3 is TGTGCCACAGTACAGGGGTACTCTGGAAACACCATATATTTT.

This clone was observed a single time. The V and J genes are TRBV29-1 and TRBJ2-1; D may correspond to TRBD1 or TRBD2 (5 bases each). Trimming pared 6 bases from V and 6 bases from J, leaving 15 bases between. Germline V gene lookup returns CDR1 SQVTM and CDR2 ANQGSEA. This CDR3 is built from 13 residues. The DNA for the CDR3 is TGCAGCGTCCGGGGCCTCCTCGTCAATGAGCAGTTCTTC. This encodes CSVRGLLVNEQFF.

The V and J genes are TRBV6-2 or TRBV6-3 and TRBJ2-3; weak D call: TRBD2 (5 bases). V lost 2 bases and J 1 base, leaving 7 bases between the germline ends. Germline V gene sequence: CDR1 MNHEY, CDR2 SVGEGT. The CDR3 has 14 amino acids. The CDR3: CASSYLARTDTQYF. As DNA, the CDR3 is TGTGCCAGCAGTTACCTAGCTCGCACAGATACGCAGTATTTT.

This clone is a singleton in its sample. This chain connects TRBV10-3 to TRBJ2-5, with D possibly called TRBD1 or TRBD2 (5 bases each). The CDR3 is made up of 16 amino acids. V gave up 0 bases and J gave up 5 bases, with 16 bases separating them. The germline V gene has CDR1 ENHRY and CDR2 SYGVKD. CDR3 in amino acids: CAISESGTRGQETQYF. The CDR3 DNA reads as TGTGCCATCAGTGAGTCGGGAACTCGGGGCCAGGAGACCCAGTACTTC.

The V call is TRBV25-1, the J call TRBJ2-5, with D tentatively TRBD1 (5 bases). Per the germline V gene, CDR1 is MGHDK and CDR2 is SYGVNS. Trimming cost V 4 bases and J 0 bases, with 9 bases left between them. The CDR3 is 14 residues long. The CDR3 DNA follows: TGTGCCAGCAGTGGACAGACCCACCAAGAGACCCAGTACTTC. Its protein product is CASSGQTHQETQYF.

CDR3 loop: CASSQEGAGVQFF. The CDR3 region has the DNA TGTGCCAGCAGCCAAGAAGGTGCAGGGGTGCAGTTCTTC. The chain combines TRBV3-1 (or the pseudogene TRBV3-2) with TRBJ2-1, with D possibly matching TRBD1 (6 bases). Trimming took 0 bases from V and 12 from J, leaving 12 bases between them. CDR1 is LGHDT and CDR2 is YNNKEL in the germline V gene (reference sequence). This CDR3 is built from 13 residues.

The chain is built from TRBV5-8 and TRBJ2-5, with 11 bases fitting TRBD2. Germline lookup yields CDR1 SGHTS and CDR2 YDEGEE. Trimming took 0 bases from V and 0 from J; bases not matched to a gene: 13. This CDR3 is built from 20 residues. CDR3 sequence: CASSLAKQRASGGYQETQYF. Written as DNA, the CDR3 is TGTGCCAGCAGCTTGGCCAAACAACGGGCTAGCGGGGGGTACCAAGAGACCCAGTACTTC.

This chain uses TRBV7-3 with TRBJ2-3; D is possibly TRBD1 or TRBD2 (6 bases each). The germline gives CDR1 SGHTA, CDR2 FQGTGA. The CDR3 spans 15 residues. Trimming removed 5 bases at V and 1 base at J, with 13 bases between. The CDR3 nucleotides are TGTGCCAGCAGCCGCGCGGGACAACGCACAGATACGCAGTATTTT. It specifies CASSRAGQRTDTQYF.

This chain joins TRBV19 and TRBJ1-2; weak D call: TRBD1 (5 bases). The V gene lost 6 bases and the J gene lost 4 bases, with 15 bases spanning the gap. This CDR3 is 14 amino acids long. The germline V gene encodes CDR1 LNHDA and CDR2 SQIVND (reference sequence). In DNA, the CDR3 is TGTGCCAGTAGGGCCCAGGGCGTGGGCTATGGCTACACCTTC. Its protein product is CASRAQGVGYGYTF. The full variable domain, completed using reference TRBV19 and TRBJ1-2, is DGGITQSPKYLFRKEGQNVTLSCEQNLNHDAMYWYRQDPGQGLRLIYYSQIVNDFQKGDIAEGYSVSREKKESFPLTVTSAQKNPTAFYLCASRAQGVGYGYTFGSGTRLTVV.

CDR3 loop: CASSSPLAGGRNEQFF. Written as DNA, the CDR3 is TGTGCCAGCAGCTCCCCACTAGCGGGGGGGCGTAATGAGCAGTTCTTC. The V gene is TRBV7-3, the J gene TRBJ2-1, with 13 bases fitting TRBD2. After removal of 4 bases from V and 7 bases from J, the junction contained 7 bases not matched to a gene. CDR3 size: 16 residues. Germline V gene sequence: CDR1 SGHTA, CDR2 FQGTGA.

The gene calls are TRBV4-3 and TRBJ2-2; the D gene is possibly TRBD2 (7 bases). The CDR3 has 14 residues. V lost 10 bases, J lost 1 base, and 13 bases lay in between. Germline V gene lookup returns CDR1 LGHNA and CDR2 YSLEER. CDR3 nucleotide sequence: TGCGCCACCTCAGGGGAGGGGAACACCGGGGAGCTGTTTTTT. It codes for CATSGEGNTGELFF.